The rows below give T cell receptor beta chains drawn from one sample of a study of regulatory T cells in long-lasting Graves disease. From the multiplex PCR reads, TCRdb called clonotypes with MiXCR, one entry per CDR3 protein. The sample comprises 400,000 to 500,000 distinct CDR3 sequences, approximately 16% of which are singletons, and around a quarter rests with the top ten. Separately, the same data were catalogued under a study of T cells in Graves' hyperthyroidism and ophthalmopathy.

Sequencing used peripheral blood mononuclear cells (PBMCs), obtained at new diagnosis, from a patient treated with antithyroid drugs. All receptors come from a woman aged 18-29 years with Graves disease. Each CDR3 is given with its conserved first and last residue. Each record gives: clone size, D gene, J gene, V gene, CDR3 protein, CDR3 DNA. The D gene is left open where the match is weak. Clone size, where shown, is once, few, many, or a class for clones that have expanded.

abundance: many
d_gene: NA
j_gene: TRBJ1-2
v_gene: TRBV20-1
CDR3aa: CSARDQGGYGYTF
CDR3nt: TGCAGTGCTAGAGATCAAGGAGGCTATGGCTACACCTTC

abundance: few
d_gene: TRBD1
j_gene: TRBJ1-1
v_gene: TRBV5-4
CDR3aa: CASSWGQGENTEAFF
CDR3nt: TGTGCCAGCAGCTGGGGACAGGGAGAGAACACTGAAGCTTTCTTT

abundance: few
d_gene: NA
j_gene: TRBJ1-1
v_gene: TRBV9
CDR3aa: CASSLSLAQTEAFF
CDR3nt: TGTGCCAGCAGCTTAAGTCTCGCGCAGACTGAAGCTTTCTTT

abundance: few
d_gene: NA
j_gene: TRBJ1-1
v_gene: TRBV29-1
CDR3aa: CSVGNGAKTEAFF
CDR3nt: TGCAGCGTTGGGAATGGGGCGAAGACTGAAGCTTTCTTT

abundance: many
d_gene: NA
j_gene: TRBJ2-3
v_gene: TRBV2
CDR3aa: CASKELVSTDTQYF
CDR3nt: TGTGCCAGCAAAGAACTAGTTTCCACAGATACGCAGTATTTT

abundance: few
d_gene: NA
j_gene: TRBJ2-7
v_gene: TRBV6-1
CDR3aa: CASSTLPPTSRVTYEQYF
CDR3nt: TGTGCCAGCAGTACCCTACCCCCAACAAGCAGGGTAACCTACGAGCAGTACTTC

abundance: many
d_gene: TRBD1
j_gene: TRBJ2-7
v_gene: TRBV7-2
CDR3aa: CASSQAPYRDRVAYEQYF
CDR3nt: TGTGCCAGCAGCCAGGCCCCCTACCGGGACAGGGTGGCCTACGAGCAGTACTTC

abundance: NA
d_gene: NA
j_gene: TRBJ2-5
v_gene: TRBV27
CDR3aa: CASSPSPGKETQYF
CDR3nt: TGTGCCAGCAGTCCCTCCCCTGGCAAGGAGACCCAGTACTTC

abundance: NA
d_gene: NA
j_gene: TRBJ1-1
v_gene: TRBV28
CDR3aa: CASSLGGAGFTEAFF
CDR3nt: TGTGCCAGCAGCTTAGGAGGGGCTGGGTTCACTGAAGCTTTCTTT

abundance: many
d_gene: TRBD1
j_gene: TRBJ1-5
v_gene: TRBV20-1
CDR3aa: CSARGQTFNQPQHF
CDR3nt: TGCAGTGCGAGGGGACAGACATTCAATCAGCCCCAGCATTTT

abundance: many
d_gene: TRBD1
j_gene: TRBJ1-1
v_gene: TRBV6-5
CDR3aa: CASSYSRTGSNTEAFF
CDR3nt: TGTGCCAGCAGTTACTCGCGGACAGGCTCGAACACTGAAGCTTTCTTT

abundance: NA
d_gene: TRBD1
j_gene: TRBJ2-1
v_gene: TRBV4-3
CDR3aa: CASSQDGTGLVNEQFF
CDR3nt: TGCGCCAGCAGCCAAGATGGGACAGGGCTCGTCAATGAGCAGTTCTTC

abundance: many
d_gene: TRBD1
j_gene: TRBJ2-1
v_gene: TRBV6-1
CDR3aa: CAVHTGTGYNEQFF
CDR3nt: TGTGCCGTTCACACCGGGACAGGATACAATGAGCAGTTCTTC

abundance: many
d_gene: TRBD2
j_gene: TRBJ2-5
v_gene: TRBV19
CDR3aa: CASSNEPGLAGETQYF
CDR3nt: TGTGCCAGTAGTAACGAGCCGGGACTAGCGGGAGAGACCCAGTACTTC

abundance: few
d_gene: TRBD2
j_gene: TRBJ2-1
v_gene: TRBV18
CDR3aa: CASSSGTSGLYNEQFF
CDR3nt: TGTGCCAGCTCATCCGGGACTAGCGGACTATACAATGAGCAGTTCTTC

abundance: NA
d_gene: NA
j_gene: TRBJ2-1
v_gene: TRBV6-1
CDR3aa: CASRGGDEQFF
CDR3nt: TGTGCCAGCAGGGGTGGCGATGAGCAGTTCTTC

abundance: many
d_gene: NA
j_gene: TRBJ2-7
v_gene: TRBV11-1
CDR3aa: CASSLGTTTYEQYF
CDR3nt: TGCGCCAGCAGCTTGGGGACAACCACCTACGAGCAGTACTTC

abundance: few
d_gene: NA
j_gene: TRBJ2-3
v_gene: TRBV20-1
CDR3aa: CSARVGGTSTDTQYF
CDR3nt: TGCAGTGCCAGAGTGGGCGGGACTAGCACAGATACGCAGTATTTT

abundance: many
d_gene: TRBD2
j_gene: TRBJ2-1
v_gene: TRBV28
CDR3aa: CASSPPAAGGPSEQFF
CDR3nt: TGTGCCAGCAGCCCCCCCGCGGCGGGAGGGCCAAGTGAGCAGTTCTTC

abundance: few
d_gene: TRBD2
j_gene: TRBJ2-7
v_gene: TRBV4-1
CDR3aa: CASSLRTSGNSYEQYF
CDR3nt: TGCGCCAGCAGCCTACGGACTAGCGGGAACTCCTACGAGCAGTACTTC

abundance: many
d_gene: TRBD2
j_gene: TRBJ2-7
v_gene: TRBV12-3/TRBV12-4
CDR3aa: CASSGLAGDVEQYF
CDR3nt: TGTGCCAGCAGCGGACTAGCGGGAGATGTAGAGCAGTACTTC

abundance: once
d_gene: NA
j_gene: TRBJ2-7
v_gene: TRBV6-1
CDR3aa: CASGKGIYEQYF
CDR3nt: TGTGCCAGCGGAAAGGGAATCTACGAGCAGTACTTC

abundance: many
d_gene: TRBD1
j_gene: TRBJ2-7
v_gene: TRBV28
CDR3aa: CASSSGTVQREQYF
CDR3nt: TGTGCCAGCAGCTCCGGGACAGTACAACGGGAGCAGTACTTC

abundance: few
d_gene: TRBD1
j_gene: TRBJ2-2
v_gene: TRBV28
CDR3aa: CASSLRDRGRGELFF
CDR3nt: TGTGCCAGCAGCCTCCGGGACAGGGGGCGCGGGGAGCTGTTTTTT

abundance: many
d_gene: TRBD2
j_gene: TRBJ2-1
v_gene: TRBV7-3
CDR3aa: CASSPGTSAYNEQFF
CDR3nt: TGTGCCAGCAGCCCGGGGACTAGCGCGTACAATGAGCAGTTCTTC

abundance: many
d_gene: TRBD2
j_gene: TRBJ2-1
v_gene: TRBV7-3
CDR3aa: CASSLIGAREGNEQFF
CDR3nt: TGTGCCAGCAGCTTAATCGGGGCTAGGGAGGGAAATGAGCAGTTCTTC

abundance: many
d_gene: NA
j_gene: TRBJ2-7
v_gene: TRBV7-9
CDR3aa: CASSLTDTGEQYF
CDR3nt: TGTGCCAGCAGCTTAACAGATACGGGCGAGCAGTACTTC

abundance: NA
d_gene: TRBD2
j_gene: TRBJ2-2
v_gene: TRBV30
CDR3aa: CAWSGRLAGFNTGELFF
CDR3nt: TGTGCCTGGAGTGGTAGACTAGCGGGGTTTAACACCGGGGAGCTGTTTTTT

abundance: NA
d_gene: NA
j_gene: TRBJ1-1
v_gene: TRBV14
CDR3aa: CASSQAWGVGAAEAFF
CDR3nt: TGTGCCAGCAGCCAAGCCTGGGGGGTGGGGGCTGCTGAAGCTTTCTTT

abundance: few
d_gene: NA
j_gene: TRBJ2-1
v_gene: TRBV11-2
CDR3aa: CASSYQDYYNGQFF
CDR3nt: TGTGCCAGCAGCTACCAGGACTATTACAATGGGCAGTTCTTC

abundance: few
d_gene: NA
j_gene: TRBJ2-7
v_gene: TRBV11-2
CDR3aa: CASSLTLPKYEQYF
CDR3nt: TGTGCCAGCAGCTTAACACTGCCTAAGTACGAGCAGTACTTC

abundance: many
d_gene: NA
j_gene: TRBJ2-3
v_gene: TRBV12-3/TRBV12-4
CDR3aa: CASSVLLLAGQGDTQCF
CDR3nt: TGTGCCAGCAGTGTCCTACTCCTAGCTGGGCAGGGAGATACGCAGTGTTTT

abundance: NA
d_gene: NA
j_gene: TRBJ2-7
v_gene: TRBV24-1
CDR3aa: CATSDLAGYEQYF
CDR3nt: TGTGCCACCAGTGATTTGGCGGGATACGAGCAGTACTTC

abundance: many
d_gene: NA
j_gene: TRBJ1-1
v_gene: TRBV12-3/TRBV12-4
CDR3aa: CASSLGPNTEAFF
CDR3nt: TGTGCCAGCAGTTTGGGACCTAACACTGAAGCTTTCTTT

abundance: NA
d_gene: NA
j_gene: TRBJ2-7
v_gene: TRBV7-3
CDR3aa: CASSSPGPGSEQYF
CDR3nt: TGTGCCAGCAGCTCCCCTGGGCCAGGATCCGAGCAGTACTTC